This section outlines one TCR beta chain sequence together with its context. What it binds is unknown. TCRdb redid the calling of the reads with MiXCR, one entry per CDR3 protein. The sample lists 570,000 or so distinct CDR3 sequences, roughly 42% occurring once. The germline V gene encodes CDR1 MDHEN and CDR2 SYDVKM. Deletions cut 8 bases from V and 4 bases from J, with 15 bases between. The CDR3 loop spans 13 amino acids. The data derive from a study of T cell repertoires in cytomegalovirus infection. Study-wide results and limits: Identification of carriers of CMV plus the relevant HLA was achieved through cumulative public TCR beta family frequency.

The receptor was derived from a human donor in good health (CMV status not recorded). Some clones in this sample may be carry-over from other donors' samples. Sample: cultured PBMCs, taken from culture after CMV antigen stimulation. J is TRBJ2-7 and V is TRBV28; D unresolved. CDR3 in amino acids: CASSKSTVYEQYF. CDR3 nucleotides: TGTGCCAGCTCTAAGTCCACCGTGTACGAGCAGTACTTC.